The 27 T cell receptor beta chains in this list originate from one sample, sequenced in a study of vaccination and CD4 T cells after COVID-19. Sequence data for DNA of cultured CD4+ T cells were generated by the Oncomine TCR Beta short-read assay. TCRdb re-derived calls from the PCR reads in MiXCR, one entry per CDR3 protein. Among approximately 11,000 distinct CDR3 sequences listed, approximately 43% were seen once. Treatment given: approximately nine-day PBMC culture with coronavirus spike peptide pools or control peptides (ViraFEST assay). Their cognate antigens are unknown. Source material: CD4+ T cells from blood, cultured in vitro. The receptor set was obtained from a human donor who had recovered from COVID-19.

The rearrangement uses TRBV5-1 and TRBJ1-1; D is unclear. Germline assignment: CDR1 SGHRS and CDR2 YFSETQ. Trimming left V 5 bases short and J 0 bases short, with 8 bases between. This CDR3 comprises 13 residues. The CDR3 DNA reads TGCGCCAGCAGGACACGGCTGAACACTGAAGCTTTCTTT. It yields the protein CASRTRLNTEAFF.

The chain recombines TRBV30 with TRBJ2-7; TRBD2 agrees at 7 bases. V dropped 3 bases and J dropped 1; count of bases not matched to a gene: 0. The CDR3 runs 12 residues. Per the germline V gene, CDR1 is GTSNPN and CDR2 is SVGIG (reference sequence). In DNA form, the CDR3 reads TGTGCCTGGAGCGGGGGGTCCTACGAGCAGTACTTC. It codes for CAWSGGSYEQYF.

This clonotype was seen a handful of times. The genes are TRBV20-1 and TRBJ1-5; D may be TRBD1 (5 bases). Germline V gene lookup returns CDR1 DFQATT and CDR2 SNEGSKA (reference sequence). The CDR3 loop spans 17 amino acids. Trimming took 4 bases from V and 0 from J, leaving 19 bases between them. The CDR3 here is CSAKPRTGTVSNQPQHF. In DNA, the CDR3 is TGCAGTGCTAAACCCCGGACCGGGACGGTTAGCAATCAGCCCCAGCATTTT.

The CDR3 here is CASSIAVGAVDTQYF. The CDR3 nucleotides are TGTGCCAGTAGTATCGCGGTGGGTGCGGTAGATACGCAGTATTTT. The chain couples TRBV19 to TRBJ2-3; D is ambiguous. V lost 3 bases and J lost 5, with 15 bases in between. This CDR3 is built from 15 residues. CDR1 LNHDA and CDR2 SQIVND come from the germline V gene (reference sequence).

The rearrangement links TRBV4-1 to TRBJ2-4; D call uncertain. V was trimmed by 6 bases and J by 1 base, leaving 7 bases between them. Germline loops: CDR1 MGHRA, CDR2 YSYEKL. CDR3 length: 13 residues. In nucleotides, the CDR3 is TGCGCCAGCAGTGCTGAGGCCAAAAACATTCAGTACTTC. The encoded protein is CASSAEAKNIQYF.

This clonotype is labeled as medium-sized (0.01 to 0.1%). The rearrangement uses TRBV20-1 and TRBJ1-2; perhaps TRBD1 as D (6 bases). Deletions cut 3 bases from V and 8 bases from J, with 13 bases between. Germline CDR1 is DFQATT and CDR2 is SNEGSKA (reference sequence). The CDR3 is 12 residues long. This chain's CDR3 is CSARGGADGYTF. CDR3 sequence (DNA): TGCAGTGCTAGGGGGGGGGCTGACGGCTACACCTTC.

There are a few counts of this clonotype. The chain's CDR3 is CATSTTSRGANYGYTF. The CDR3 nucleotides read TGTGCCACCAGCACCACCAGCCGGGGGGCTAACTATGGCTACACCTTC. This chain uses TRBV15 with TRBJ1-2; TRBD1 is a possible D gene (5 bases). The ends were cut back, 4 bases at V and 0 bases at J, with 15 bases in the middle. Per germline, CDR1 LNHNV and CDR2 YYDKDF (reference sequence). The CDR3 loop spans 16 amino acids.

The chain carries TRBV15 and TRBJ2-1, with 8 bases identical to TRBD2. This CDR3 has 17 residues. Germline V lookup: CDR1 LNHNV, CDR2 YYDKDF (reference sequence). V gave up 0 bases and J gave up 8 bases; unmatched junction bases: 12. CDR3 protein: CATSRDSPSGSLYEQFF. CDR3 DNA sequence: TGTGCCACCAGCAGAGATTCCCCGAGCGGGAGTCTCTATGAGCAGTTCTTC.

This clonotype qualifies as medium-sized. Here the CDR3 reads CASRSDRTPSEAFF. The CDR3 DNA reads TGTGCCAGCAGATCCGACAGGACTCCTTCTGAAGCTTTCTTT. J is TRBJ1-1 and V is TRBV6-2 or TRBV6-3, with D tentatively TRBD1 (6 bases). V was shortened by 6 bases and J by 6 bases, with 17 bases between the two germline ends. Germline V gene sequence: CDR1 MNHEY, CDR2 SVGEGT. The CDR3 totals 14 residues.

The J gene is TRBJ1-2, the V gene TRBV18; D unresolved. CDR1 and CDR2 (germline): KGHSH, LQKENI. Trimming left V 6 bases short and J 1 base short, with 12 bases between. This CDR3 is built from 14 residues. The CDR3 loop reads CASSSDVINYGYTF. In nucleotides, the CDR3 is TGTGCCAGCTCTTCGGACGTGATTAACTATGGCTACACCTTC.

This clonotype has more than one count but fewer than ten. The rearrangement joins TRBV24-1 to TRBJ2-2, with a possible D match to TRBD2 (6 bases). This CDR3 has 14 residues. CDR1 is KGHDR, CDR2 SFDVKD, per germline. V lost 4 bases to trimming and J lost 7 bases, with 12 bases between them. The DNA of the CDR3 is TGTGCCACCAGTGACTTAGGAGGGGACGGGGAGCTGTTTTTT. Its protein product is CATSDLGGDGELFF.

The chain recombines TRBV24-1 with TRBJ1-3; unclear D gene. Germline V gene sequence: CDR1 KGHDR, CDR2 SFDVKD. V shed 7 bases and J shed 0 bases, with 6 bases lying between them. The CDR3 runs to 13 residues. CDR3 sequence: CATSASSGNTIYF. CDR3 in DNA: TGTGCCACCAGCGCCTCCTCTGGAAACACCATATATTTT.

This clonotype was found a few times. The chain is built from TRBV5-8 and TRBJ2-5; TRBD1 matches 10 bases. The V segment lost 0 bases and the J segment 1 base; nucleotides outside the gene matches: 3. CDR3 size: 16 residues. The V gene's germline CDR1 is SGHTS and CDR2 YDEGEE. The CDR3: CASSLGQGATQETQYF. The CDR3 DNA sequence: TGTGCCAGCAGCTTGGGACAGGGGGCAACCCAAGAGACCCAGTACTTC. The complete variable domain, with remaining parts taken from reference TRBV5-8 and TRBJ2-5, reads EAGVTQSPTHLIKTRGQQATLRCSPISGHTSVYWYQQALGLGLQFLLWYDEGEERNRGNFPPRFSGRQFPNYSSELNVNALELEDSALYLCASSLGQGATQETQYFGPGTRLLVL.

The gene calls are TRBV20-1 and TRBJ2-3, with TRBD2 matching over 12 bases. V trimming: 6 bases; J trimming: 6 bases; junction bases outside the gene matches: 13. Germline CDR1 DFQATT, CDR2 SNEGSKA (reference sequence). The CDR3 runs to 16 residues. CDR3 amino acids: CSARTWTSGASDTQYF. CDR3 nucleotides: TGCAGTGCGAGGACTTGGACTAGCGGGGCCTCTGATACGCAGTATTTT.

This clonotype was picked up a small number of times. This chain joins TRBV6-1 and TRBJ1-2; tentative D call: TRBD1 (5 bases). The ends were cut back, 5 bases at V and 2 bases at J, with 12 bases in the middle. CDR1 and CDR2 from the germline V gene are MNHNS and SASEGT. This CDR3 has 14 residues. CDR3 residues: CASSQTGTNYGYTF. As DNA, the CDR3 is TGTGCCAGCAGTCAAACCGGGACGAACTATGGCTACACCTTC.

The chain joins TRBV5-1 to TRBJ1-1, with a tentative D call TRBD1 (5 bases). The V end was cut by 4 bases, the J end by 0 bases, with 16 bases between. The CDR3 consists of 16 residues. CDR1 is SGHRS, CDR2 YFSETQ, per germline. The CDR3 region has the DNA TGCGCCAGCAGCCAGAACCCCAGGGTGATGAACACTGAAGCTTTCTTT. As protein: CASSQNPRVMNTEAFF.

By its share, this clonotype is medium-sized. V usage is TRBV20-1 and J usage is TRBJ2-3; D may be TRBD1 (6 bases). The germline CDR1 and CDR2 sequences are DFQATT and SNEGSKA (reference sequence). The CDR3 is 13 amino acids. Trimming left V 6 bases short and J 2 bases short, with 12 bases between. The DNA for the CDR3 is TGCAGTGCAGGGACAACGCACACAGATACGCAGTATTTT. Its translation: CSAGTTHTDTQYF.

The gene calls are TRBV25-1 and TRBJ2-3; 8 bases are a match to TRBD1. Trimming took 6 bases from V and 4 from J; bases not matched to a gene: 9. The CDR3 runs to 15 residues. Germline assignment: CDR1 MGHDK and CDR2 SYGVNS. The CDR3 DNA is TGTGCCAGCAGGTCTACACAGGGGGTCTCAGATACGCAGTATTTT. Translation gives CASRSTQGVSDTQYF.

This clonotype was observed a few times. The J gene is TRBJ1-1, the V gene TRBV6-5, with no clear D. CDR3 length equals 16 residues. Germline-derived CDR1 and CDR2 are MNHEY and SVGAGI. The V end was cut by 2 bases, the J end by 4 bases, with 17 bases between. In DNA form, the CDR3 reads TGTGCCAGCAGTTACGGCTTGGTGGGAATAGGCACTGAAGCTTTCTTT. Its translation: CASSYGLVGIGTEAFF.

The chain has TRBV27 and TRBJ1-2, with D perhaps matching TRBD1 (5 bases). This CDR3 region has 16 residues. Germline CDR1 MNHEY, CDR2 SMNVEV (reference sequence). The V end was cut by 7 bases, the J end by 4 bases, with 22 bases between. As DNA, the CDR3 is TGTGCCAGCACCTCCGGCGGGCAGGGCTATACCTATGGCTACACCTTC. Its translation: CASTSGGQGYTYGYTF.

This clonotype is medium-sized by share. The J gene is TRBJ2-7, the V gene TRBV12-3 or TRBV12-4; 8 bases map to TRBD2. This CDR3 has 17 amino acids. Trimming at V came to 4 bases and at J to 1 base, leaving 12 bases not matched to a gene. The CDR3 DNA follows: TGTGCCAGCAGTTCGGGACATAGCGGGGCGAGGTCCTACGAGCAGTACTTC. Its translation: CASSSGHSGARSYEQYF.

The DNA of the CDR3 is TGTGCCAGCAGGGGATTAGACGGCTCTAACTATGGCTACACCTTC. It yields the protein CASRGLDGSNYGYTF. The chain uses TRBV12-3 or TRBV12-4 and TRBJ1-2, with D unclear. V was clipped by 6 bases and J by 0 bases, with 14 bases between them. This CDR3 has 15 amino acids.

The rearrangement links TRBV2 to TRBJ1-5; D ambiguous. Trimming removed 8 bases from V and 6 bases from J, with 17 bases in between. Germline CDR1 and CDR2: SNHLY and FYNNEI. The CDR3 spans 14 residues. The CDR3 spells CASSREGVGQPQHF. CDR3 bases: TGTGCCAGCTCGAGGGAGGGAGTTGGTCAGCCCCAGCATTTT. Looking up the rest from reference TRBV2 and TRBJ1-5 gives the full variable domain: EPEVTQTPSHQVTQMGQEVILRCVPISNHLYFYWYRQILGQKVEFLVSFYNNEISEKSEIFDDQFSVERPDGSNFTLKIRSTKLEDSAMYFCASSREGVGQPQHFGDGTRLSIL.

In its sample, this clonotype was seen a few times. The CDR3 sequence is CATSDLTRNYGYTF. DNA of the CDR3: TGTGCCACCAGTGATTTGACCAGAAACTATGGCTACACCTTC. This sequence joins TRBV24-1 and TRBJ1-2; D is undetermined. Germline CDR1 reads KGHDR; CDR2 reads SFDVKD. V shed 0 bases and J shed 2 bases, with 6 bases lying between them. The CDR3 length is 14 residues.

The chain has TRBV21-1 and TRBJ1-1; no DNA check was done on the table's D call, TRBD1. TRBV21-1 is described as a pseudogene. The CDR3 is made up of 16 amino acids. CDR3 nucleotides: TGTGCCAGCAGCAAAGACAGGGCGGGGAGGAACACTGAAGCTTTCTTT. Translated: CASSKDRAGRNTEAFF.

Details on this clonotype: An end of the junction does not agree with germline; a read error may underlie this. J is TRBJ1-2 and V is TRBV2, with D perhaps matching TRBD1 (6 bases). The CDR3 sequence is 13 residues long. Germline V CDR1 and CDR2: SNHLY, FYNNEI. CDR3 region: CASSEIADRLFSF. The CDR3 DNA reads TGTGCCAGCAGTGAGATCGCGGACAGACTCTTCTCCTTC. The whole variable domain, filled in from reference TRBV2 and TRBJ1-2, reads EPEVTQTPSHQVTQMGQEVILRCVPISNHLYFYWYRQILGQKVEFLVSFYNNEISEKSEIFDDQFSVERPDGSNFTLKIRSTKLEDSAMYFCASSEIADRLFSFGSGTRLTVV.

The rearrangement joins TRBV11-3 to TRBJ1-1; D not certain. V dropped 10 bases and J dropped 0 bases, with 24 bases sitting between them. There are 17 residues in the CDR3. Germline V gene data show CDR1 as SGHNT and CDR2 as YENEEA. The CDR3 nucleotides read TGTGCCACCCACTTTAAGGCTCTGCCGAACCTGAACACTGAAGCTTTCTTT. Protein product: CATHFKALPNLNTEAFF.